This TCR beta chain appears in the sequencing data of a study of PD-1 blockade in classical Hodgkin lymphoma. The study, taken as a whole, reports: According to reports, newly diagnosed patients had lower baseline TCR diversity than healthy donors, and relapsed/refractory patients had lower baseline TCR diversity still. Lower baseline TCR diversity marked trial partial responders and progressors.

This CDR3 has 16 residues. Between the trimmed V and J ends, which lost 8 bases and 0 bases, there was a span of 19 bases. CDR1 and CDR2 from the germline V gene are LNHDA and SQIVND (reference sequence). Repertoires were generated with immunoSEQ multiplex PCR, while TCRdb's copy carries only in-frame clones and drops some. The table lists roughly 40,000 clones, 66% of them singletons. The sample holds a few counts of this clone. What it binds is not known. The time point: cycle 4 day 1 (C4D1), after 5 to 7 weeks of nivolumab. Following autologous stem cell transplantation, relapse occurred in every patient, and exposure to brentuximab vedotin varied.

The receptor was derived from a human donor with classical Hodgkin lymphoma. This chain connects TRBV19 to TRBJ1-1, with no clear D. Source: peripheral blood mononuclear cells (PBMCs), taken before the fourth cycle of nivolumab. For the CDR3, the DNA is TGTGCCAGTGGTGGATTTAGCGGAACCATGAACACTGAAGCTTTCTTT. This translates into CASGGFSGTMNTEAFF.